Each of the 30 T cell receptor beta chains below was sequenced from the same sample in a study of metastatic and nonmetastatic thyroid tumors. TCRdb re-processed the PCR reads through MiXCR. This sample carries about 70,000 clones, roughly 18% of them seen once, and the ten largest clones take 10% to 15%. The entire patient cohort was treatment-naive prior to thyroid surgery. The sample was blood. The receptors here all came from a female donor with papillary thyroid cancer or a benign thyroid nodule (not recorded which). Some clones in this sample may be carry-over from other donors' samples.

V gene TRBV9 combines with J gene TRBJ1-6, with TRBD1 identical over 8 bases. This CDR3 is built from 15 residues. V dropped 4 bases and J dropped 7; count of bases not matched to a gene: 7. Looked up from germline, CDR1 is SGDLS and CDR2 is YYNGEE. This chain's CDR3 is CASSPGQGKNSPLHF. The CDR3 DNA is TGTGCCAGCAGCCCCGGACAGGGAAAAAATTCACCCCTCCACTTT.

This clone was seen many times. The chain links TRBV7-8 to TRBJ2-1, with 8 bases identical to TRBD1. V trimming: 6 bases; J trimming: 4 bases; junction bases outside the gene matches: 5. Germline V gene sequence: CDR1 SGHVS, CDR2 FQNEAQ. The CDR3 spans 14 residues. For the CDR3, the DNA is TGTGCCAGCAGGCGGACAGGGCTATACAATGAGCAGTTCTTC. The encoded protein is CASRRTGLYNEQFF.

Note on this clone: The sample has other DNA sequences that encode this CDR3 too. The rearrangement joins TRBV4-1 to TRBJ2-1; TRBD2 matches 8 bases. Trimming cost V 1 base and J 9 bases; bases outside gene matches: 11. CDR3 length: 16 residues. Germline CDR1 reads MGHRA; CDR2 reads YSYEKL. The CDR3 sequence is CASSQGLPGLASEQFF. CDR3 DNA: TGCGCCAGCAGCCAAGGCCTACCTGGACTAGCTTCTGAGCAGTTCTTC.

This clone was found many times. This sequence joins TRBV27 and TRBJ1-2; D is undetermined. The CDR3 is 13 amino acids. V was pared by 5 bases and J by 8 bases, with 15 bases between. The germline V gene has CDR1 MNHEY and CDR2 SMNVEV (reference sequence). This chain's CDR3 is CASSQGELRGYTF. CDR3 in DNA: TGTGCCAGCAGTCAAGGCGAGTTGCGGGGCTACACCTTC.

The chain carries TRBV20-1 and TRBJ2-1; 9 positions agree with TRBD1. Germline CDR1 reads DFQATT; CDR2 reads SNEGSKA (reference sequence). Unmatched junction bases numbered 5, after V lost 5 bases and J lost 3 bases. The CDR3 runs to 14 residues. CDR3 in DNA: TGCAGTGCTTCCCCGGGACAGGGCTACAATGAGCAGTTCTTC. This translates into CSASPGQGYNEQFF.

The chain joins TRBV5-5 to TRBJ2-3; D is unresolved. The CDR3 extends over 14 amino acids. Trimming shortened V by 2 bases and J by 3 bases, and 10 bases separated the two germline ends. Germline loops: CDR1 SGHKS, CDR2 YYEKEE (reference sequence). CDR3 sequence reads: CASSFPLGTDTQYF. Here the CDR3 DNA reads TGTGCCAGCAGCTTCCCACTCGGGACAGATACGCAGTATTTT.

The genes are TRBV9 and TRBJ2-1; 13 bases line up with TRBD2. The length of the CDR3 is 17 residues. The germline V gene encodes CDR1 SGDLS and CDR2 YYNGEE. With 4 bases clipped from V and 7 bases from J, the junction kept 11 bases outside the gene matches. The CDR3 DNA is TGTGCCAGCAGCCCAGGACTAGCGGGAGATATAATAAATGAGCAGTTCTTC. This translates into CASSPGLAGDIINEQFF.

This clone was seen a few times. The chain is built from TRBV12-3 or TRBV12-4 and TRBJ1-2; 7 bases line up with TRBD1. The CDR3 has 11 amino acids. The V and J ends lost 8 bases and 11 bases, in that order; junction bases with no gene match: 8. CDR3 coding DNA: TGTGCCAGCGGTTCCAGGGGGGGTTACACCTTC. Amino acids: CASGSRGGYTF.

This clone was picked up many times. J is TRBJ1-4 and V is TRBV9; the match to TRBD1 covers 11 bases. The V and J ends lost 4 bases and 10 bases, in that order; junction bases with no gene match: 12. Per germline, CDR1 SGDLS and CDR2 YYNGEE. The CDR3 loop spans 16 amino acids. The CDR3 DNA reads TGTGCCAGCAGCCCAGGACAGGGGGCGGGTGGCGGAAAACTGTTTTTT. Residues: CASSPGQGAGGGKLFF.

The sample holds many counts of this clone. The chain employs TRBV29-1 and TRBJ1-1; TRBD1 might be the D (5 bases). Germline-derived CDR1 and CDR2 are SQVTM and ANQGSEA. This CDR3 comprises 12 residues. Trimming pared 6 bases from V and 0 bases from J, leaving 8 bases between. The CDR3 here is CSVGQVNTEAFF. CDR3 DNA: TGCAGCGTCGGACAAGTGAACACTGAAGCTTTCTTT.

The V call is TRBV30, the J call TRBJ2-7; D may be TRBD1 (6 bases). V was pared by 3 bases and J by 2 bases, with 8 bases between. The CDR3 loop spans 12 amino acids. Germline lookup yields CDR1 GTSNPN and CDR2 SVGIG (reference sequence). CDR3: CAWSGDTYEQYF. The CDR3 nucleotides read TGTGCCTGGAGCGGGGACACCTACGAGCAGTACTTC.

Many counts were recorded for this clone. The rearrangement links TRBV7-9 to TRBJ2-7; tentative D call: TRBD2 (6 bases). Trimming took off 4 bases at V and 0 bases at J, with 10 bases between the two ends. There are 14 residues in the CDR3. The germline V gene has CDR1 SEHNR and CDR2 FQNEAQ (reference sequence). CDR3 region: CASSYRAGSYEQYF. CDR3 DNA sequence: TGTGCCAGCAGCTACAGAGCGGGCTCCTACGAGCAGTACTTC. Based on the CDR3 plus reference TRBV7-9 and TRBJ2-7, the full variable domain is DTGVSQNPRHKITKRGQNVTFRCDPISEHNRLYWYRQTLGQGPEFLTYFQNEAQLEKSRLLSDRFSAERPKGSFSTLEIQRTEQGDSAMYLCASSYRAGSYEQYFGPGTRLTVT.

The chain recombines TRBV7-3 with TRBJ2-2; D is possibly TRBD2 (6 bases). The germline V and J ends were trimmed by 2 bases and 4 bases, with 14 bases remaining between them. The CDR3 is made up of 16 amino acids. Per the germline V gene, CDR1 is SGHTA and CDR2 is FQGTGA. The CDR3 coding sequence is TGTGCCAGCAGCTTAGGAGGGAGCGGAATCACCGGGGAGCTGTTTTTT. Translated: CASSLGGSGITGELFF.

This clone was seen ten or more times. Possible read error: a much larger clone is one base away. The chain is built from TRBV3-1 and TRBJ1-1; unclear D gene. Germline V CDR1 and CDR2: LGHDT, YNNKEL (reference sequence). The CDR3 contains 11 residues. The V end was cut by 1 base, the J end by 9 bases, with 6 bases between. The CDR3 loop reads CASSQGTQAFF. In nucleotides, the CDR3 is TGTGCCAGCAGCCAAGGGACCCAAGCTTTCTTT.

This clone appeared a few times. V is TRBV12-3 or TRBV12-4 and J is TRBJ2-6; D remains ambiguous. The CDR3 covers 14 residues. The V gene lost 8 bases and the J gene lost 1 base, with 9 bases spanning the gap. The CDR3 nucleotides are TGTGCCAGCCGGGTTTGGTCTGGGGCCAACGTCCTGACTTTC. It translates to CASRVWSGANVLTF.

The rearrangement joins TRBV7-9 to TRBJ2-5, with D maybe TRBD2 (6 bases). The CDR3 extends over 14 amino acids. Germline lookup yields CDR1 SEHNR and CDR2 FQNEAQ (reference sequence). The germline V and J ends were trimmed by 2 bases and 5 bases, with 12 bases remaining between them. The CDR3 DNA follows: TGTGCCAGCAGCTTACTCTCGGGGGAGGAGACCCAGTACTTC. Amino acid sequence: CASSLLSGEETQYF.

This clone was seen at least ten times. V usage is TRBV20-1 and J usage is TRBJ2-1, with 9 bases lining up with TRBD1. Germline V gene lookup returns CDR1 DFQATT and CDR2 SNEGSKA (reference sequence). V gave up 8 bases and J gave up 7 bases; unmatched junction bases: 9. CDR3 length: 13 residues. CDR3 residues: CSSHRGHLNEQFF. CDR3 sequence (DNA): TGCAGTTCACACAGGGGGCATTTGAATGAGCAGTTCTTC.

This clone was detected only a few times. This chain's CDR3 is CASSTERDAALYEQYF. The CDR3 DNA reads as TGTGCCAGCAGCACGGAGAGGGACGCCGCTCTCTACGAGCAGTACTTC. The J gene is TRBJ2-7, the V gene TRBV6-2 or TRBV6-3; tentatively, D is TRBD1 or TRBD2 (5 bases each). The CDR3 is 16 amino acids. V lost 6 bases, J lost 3 bases, and 21 bases lay in between. In germline, CDR1 is MNHEY, CDR2 SVGEGT.

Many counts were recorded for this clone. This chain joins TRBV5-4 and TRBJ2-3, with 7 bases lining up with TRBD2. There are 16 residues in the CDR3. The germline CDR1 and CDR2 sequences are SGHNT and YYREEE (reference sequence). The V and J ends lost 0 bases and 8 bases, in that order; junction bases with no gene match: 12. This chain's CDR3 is CASSLAGASGRGTQYF. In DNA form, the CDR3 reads TGTGCCAGCAGCTTGGCCGGGGCTAGCGGTCGAGGTACGCAGTATTTT.

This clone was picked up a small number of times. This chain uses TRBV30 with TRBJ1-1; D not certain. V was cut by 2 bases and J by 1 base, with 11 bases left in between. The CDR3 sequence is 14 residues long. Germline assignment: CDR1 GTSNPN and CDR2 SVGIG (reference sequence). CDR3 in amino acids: CAWSREASNTEAFF. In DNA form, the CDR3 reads TGTGCCTGGAGTCGAGAAGCGTCGAACACTGAAGCTTTCTTT.

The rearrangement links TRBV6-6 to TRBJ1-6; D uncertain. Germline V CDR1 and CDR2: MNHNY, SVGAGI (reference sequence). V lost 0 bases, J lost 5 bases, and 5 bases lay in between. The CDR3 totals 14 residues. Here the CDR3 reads CASSYSGNNSPLHF. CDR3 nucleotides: TGTGCCAGCAGTTACTCAGGGAATAATTCACCCCTCCACTTT.

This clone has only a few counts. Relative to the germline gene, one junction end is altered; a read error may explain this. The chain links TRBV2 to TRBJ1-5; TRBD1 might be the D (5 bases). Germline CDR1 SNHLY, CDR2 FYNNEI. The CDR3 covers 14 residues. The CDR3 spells CASKGTYSNQPQHF. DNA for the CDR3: TGTGCCAGCAAAGGGACTTATAGCAATCAGCCTCAGCATTTT. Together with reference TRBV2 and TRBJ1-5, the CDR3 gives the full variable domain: EPEVTQTPSHQVTQMGQEVILRCVPISNHLYFYWYRQILGQKVEFLVSFYNNEISEKSEIFDDQFSVERPDGSNFTLKIRSTKLEDSAMYFCASKGTYSNQPQHFGDGTRLSIL.

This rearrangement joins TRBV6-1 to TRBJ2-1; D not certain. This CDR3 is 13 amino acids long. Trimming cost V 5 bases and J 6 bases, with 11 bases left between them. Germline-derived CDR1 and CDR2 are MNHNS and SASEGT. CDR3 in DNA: TGTGCCAGCAGTCCCCGGCCTCGCAATGAGCAGTTCTTC. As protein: CASSPRPRNEQFF.

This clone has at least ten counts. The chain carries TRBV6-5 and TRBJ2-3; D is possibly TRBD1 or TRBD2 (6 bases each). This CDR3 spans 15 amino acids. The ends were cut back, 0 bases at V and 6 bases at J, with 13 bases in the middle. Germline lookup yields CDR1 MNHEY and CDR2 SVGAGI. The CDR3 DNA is TGTGCCAGCAGTTACTCCCGGAGAGGGGGGGATACGCAGTATTTT. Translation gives CASSYSRRGGDTQYF.

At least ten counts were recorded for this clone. The CDR3 DNA is TGTGCCAGCAGCCTAGCGGTCTCCTACGAGCAGTACTTC. Its translation is CASSLAVSYEQYF. The genes are TRBV2 and TRBJ2-7, with 7 positions matching TRBD2. Germline V gene sequence: CDR1 SNHLY, CDR2 FYNNEI. V dropped 6 bases and J dropped 0; count of bases not matched to a gene: 2. CDR3 length equals 13 residues.

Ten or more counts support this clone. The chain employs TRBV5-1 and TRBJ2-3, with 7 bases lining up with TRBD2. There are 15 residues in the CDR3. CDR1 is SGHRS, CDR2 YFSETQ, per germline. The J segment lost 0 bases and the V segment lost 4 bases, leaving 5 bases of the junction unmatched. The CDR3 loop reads CASSPGTTSTDTQYF. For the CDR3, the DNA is TGCGCCAGCAGCCCGGGGACTACAAGCACAGATACGCAGTATTTT.

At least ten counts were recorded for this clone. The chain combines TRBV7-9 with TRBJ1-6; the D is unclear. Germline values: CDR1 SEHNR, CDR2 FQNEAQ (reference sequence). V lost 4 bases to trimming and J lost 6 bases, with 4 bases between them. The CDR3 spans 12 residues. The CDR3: CASSSSNSPLHF. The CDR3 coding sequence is TGTGCCAGCAGCTCCAGTAATTCACCCCTCCACTTT.

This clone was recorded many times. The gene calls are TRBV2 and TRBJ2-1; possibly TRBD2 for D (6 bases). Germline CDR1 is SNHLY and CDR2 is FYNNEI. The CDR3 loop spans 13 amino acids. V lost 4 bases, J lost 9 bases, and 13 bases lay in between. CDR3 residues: CASSGSFSGEQFF. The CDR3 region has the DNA TGTGCCAGCAGTGGATCGTTTAGCGGTGAGCAGTTCTTC.

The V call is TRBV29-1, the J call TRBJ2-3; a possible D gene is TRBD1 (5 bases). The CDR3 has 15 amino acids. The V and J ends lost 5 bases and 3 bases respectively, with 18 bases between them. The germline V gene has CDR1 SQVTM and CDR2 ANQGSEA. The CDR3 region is CSVRGQGLRTDTQYF. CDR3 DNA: TGCAGCGTTAGGGGTCAGGGATTACGTACAGATACGCAGTATTTT.

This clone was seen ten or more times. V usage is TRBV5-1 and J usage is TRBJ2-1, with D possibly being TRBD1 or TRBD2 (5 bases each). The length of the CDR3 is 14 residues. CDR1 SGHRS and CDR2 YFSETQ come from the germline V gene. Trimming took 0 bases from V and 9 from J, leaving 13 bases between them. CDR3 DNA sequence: TGCGCCAGCAGCTTGGATGGGACCCCAGGTGAGCAGTTCTTC. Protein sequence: CASSLDGTPGEQFF.